This entry describes one T cell receptor (beta chain). Its specificity is not known. MiXCR, run by TCRdb on the reads, gives a single entry per CDR3 protein. This table holds around 71,000 distinct CDR3 sequences, 20% to 25% found once. The data derive from a study of T cell repertoires in cytomegalovirus infection. The overall study: The public TCR beta signatures pointed to both CMV infection and matching HLA type. General study findings and limits: It was HLA-C-restricted CMV-specific TCR beta clonotypes that dominated the response ex vivo. Cumulative public TCR beta family frequency identified carriers of CMV plus the relevant HLA.

J was trimmed by 3 bases and V by 7 bases; bases with no gene match: 11. The germline V gene has CDR1 DFQATT and CDR2 SNEGSKA (reference sequence). The CDR3 spans 15 residues. This clonotype originated in a human donor in good health (CMV status not recorded). Some clones in this sample may be carry-over from other donors' samples. The sample was CD8+ T cells from cultured PBMCs, taken from culture after CMV antigen stimulation. The chain uses TRBV20-1 and TRBJ2-1, with 8 bases lining up with TRBD1. CDR3 protein: CSVGKQGVNYNEQFF. In DNA, the CDR3 is TGCAGTGTAGGCAAACAGGGGGTTAACTACAATGAGCAGTTCTTC.